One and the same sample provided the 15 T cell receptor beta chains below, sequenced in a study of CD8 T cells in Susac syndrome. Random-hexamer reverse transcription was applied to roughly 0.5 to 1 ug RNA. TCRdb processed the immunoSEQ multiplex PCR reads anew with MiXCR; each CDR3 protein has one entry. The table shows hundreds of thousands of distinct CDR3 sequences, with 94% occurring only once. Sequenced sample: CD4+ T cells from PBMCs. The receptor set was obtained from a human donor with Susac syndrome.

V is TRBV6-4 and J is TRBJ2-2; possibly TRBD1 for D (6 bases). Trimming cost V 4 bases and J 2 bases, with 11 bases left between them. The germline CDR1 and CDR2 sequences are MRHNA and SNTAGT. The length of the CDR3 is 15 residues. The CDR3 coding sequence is TGTGCCAGCAGTGTTGGGACACCTAACACCGGGGAGCTGTTTTTT. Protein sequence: CASSVGTPNTGELFF.

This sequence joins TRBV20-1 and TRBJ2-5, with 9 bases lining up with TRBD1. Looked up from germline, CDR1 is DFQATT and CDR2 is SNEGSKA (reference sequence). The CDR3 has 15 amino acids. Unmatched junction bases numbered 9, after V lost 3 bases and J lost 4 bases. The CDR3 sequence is CSARVQGARGETQYF. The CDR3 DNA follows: TGCAGTGCTAGGGTACAGGGGGCGAGAGGAGAGACCCAGTACTTC.

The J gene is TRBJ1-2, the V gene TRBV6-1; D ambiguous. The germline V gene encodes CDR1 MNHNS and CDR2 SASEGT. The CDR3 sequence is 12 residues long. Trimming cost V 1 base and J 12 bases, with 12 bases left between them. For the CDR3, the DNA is TGTGCCAGCAGTGAAGATCTCTTGGATGACACCTTC. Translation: CASSEDLLDDTF.

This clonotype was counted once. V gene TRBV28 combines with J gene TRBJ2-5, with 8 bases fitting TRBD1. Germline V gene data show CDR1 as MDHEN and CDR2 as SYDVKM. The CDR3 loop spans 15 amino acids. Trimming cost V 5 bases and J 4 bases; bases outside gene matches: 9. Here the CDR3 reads CASSPSGQAAETQYF. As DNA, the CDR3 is TGTGCCAGCAGTCCCTCGGGACAGGCGGCAGAGACCCAGTACTTC.

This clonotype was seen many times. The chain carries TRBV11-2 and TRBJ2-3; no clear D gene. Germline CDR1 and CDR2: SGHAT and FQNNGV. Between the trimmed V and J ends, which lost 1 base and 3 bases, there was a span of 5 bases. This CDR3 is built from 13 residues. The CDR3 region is CASSLGGTDTQYF. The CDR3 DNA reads TGTGCCAGCAGCTTAGGGGGTACAGATACGCAGTATTTT.

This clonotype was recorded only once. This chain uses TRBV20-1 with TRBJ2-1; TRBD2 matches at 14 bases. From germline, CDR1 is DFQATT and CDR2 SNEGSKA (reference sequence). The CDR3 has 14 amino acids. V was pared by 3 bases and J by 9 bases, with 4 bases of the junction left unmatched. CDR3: CSASRLAGGGEQFF. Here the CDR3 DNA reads TGCAGTGCTAGTAGACTAGCGGGGGGGGGTGAGCAGTTCTTC.

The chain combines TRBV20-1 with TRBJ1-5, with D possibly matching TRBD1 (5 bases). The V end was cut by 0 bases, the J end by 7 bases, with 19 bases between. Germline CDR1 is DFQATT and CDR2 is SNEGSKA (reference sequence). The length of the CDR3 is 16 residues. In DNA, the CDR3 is TGCAGTGCTAGAGATCCGTTTAGAGGGGAAGGCCAGCCCCAGCATTTT. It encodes CSARDPFRGEGQPQHF.

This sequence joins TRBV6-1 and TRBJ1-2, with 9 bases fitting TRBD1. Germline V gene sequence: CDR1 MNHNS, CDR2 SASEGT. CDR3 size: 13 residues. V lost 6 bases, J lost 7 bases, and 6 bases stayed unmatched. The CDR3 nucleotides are TGTGCCAGCAGCCAAACAGGGGGCATTGGCTACACCTTC. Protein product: CASSQTGGIGYTF.

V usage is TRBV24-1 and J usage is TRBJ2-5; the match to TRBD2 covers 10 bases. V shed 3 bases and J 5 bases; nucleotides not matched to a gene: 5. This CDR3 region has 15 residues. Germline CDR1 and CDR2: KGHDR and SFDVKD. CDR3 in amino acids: CATSDPSGGRETQYF. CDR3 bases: TGTGCCACCAGTGATCCTAGCGGGGGAAGGGAGACCCAGTACTTC.

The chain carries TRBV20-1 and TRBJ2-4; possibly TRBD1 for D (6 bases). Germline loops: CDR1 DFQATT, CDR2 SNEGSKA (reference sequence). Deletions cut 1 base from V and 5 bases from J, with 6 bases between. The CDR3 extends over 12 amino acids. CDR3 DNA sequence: TGCAGTGCTAGAGCAGGGGAAAACATTCAGTACTTC. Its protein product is CSARAGENIQYF.

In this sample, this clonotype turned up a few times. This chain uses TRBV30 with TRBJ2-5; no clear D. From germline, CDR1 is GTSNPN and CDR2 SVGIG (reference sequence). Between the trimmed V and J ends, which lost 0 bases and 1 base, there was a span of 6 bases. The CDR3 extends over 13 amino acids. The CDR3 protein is CAWSVLRQETQYF. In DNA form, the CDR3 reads TGTGCCTGGAGTGTACTCCGCCAAGAGACCCAGTACTTC.

The CDR3 sequence: CASSQDEGGWTGELFF. CDR3 sequence (DNA): TGCGCCAGCAGCCAAGATGAGGGAGGGTGGACCGGGGAGCTGTTTTTT. This sequence joins TRBV4-3 and TRBJ2-2, with 7 bases lining up with TRBD2. Germline CDR1 and CDR2: LGHNA and YSLEER. V shed 0 bases and J 5 bases; nucleotides not matched to a gene: 6. The CDR3 loop spans 16 amino acids.

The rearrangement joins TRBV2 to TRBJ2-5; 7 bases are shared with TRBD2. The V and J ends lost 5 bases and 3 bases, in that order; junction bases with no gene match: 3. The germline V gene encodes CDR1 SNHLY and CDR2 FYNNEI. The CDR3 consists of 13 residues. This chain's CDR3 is CASSLSGEETQYF. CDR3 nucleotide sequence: TGTGCCAGCAGTCTAAGCGGGGAAGAGACCCAGTACTTC.

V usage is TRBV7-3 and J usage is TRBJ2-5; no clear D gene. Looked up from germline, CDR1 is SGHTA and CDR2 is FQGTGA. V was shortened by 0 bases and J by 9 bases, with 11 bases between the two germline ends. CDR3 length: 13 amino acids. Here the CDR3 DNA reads TGTGCCAGCAGCTTAACGAAAGGAGATCCCCAGTACTTC. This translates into CASSLTKGDPQYF. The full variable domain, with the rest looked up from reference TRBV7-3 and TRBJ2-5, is GAGVSQTPSNKVTEKGKYVELRCDPISGHTALYWYRQSLGQGPEFLIYFQGTGAADDSGLPNDRFFAVRPEGSVSTLKIQRTERGDSAVYLCASSLTKGDPQYFGPGTRLLVL.

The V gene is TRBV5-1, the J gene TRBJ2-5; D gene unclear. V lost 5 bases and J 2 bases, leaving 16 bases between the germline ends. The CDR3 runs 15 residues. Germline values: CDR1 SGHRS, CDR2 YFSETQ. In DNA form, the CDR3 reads TGCGCCAGCAGACGGGCTATCAACACACAAGAGACCCAGTACTTC. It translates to CASRRAINTQETQYF.